Detailed here is one TCR beta chain. What it binds is not known. Generated by immunoSEQ multiplex PCR, the TCRdb table keeps only in-frame clones and is missing some. The top ten hold 0.3% of the sample, which has 550,000 to 600,000 clones, roughly 98% seen once. This entry belongs to a study of shared clonotypes between healthy human individuals. Study-wide results and limits: In having few donors, the study represented limited genetic and exposure-history diversity.

Naive CD8 cells were CD45RO-negative, positively selected for CCR7, excluding terminally differentiated effector memory CD45RA+ cells. Trimming at V came to 4 bases and at J to 8 bases, leaving 8 bases not matched to a gene. Germline CDR1 and CDR2: SGDLS and YYNGEE. The CDR3 sequence is 13 residues long. The clonotype originates from a man younger than 40 in good health. J is TRBJ1-2 and V is TRBV9, with 7 nucleotides matching TRBD1. The sequenced material came from naive CD8+ T cells sorted from blood. The CDR3 here is CASSPGGARGYTF. The CDR3 DNA is TGTGCCAGCAGCCCAGGGGGGGCTAGGGGCTACACCTTC.